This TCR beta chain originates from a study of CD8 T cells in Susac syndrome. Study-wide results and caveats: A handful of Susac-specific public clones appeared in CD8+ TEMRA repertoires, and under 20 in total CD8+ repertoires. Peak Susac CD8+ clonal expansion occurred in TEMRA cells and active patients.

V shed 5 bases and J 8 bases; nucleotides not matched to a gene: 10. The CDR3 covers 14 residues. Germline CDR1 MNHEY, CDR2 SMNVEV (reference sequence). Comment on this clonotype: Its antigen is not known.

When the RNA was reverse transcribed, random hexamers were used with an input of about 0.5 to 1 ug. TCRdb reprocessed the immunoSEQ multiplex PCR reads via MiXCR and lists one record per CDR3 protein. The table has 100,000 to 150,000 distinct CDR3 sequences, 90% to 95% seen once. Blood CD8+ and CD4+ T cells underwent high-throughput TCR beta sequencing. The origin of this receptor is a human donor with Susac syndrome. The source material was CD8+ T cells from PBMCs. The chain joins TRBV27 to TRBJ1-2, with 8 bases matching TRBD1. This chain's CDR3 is CASSAGQGSLGYTF. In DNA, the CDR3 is TGTGCCAGCAGTGCCGGACAGGGTTCCCTAGGCTACACCTTC.